This T cell receptor (beta chain) stems from a study of blood T cell repertoires in COVID-19. Per the authors' pipeline: Estimation of nucleated cell counts relied on the amplification of reference gene primers. Profiling relied on immunoSEQ multiplex PCR, and the TCRdb table lists in-frame clones only, not all of them. V, J and clone size reflect that table, while D and trimming were determined from the DNA. The sample carries hundreds of thousands of clones, about nine tenths recorded once. The CDR3 spans 15 residues. V shed 4 bases and J 7 bases; nucleotides not matched to a gene: 7. Per germline, CDR1 MNHEY and CDR2 SMNVEV (reference sequence).

The sample comprised peripheral blood. The V and J genes are TRBV27 and TRBJ1-5, with TRBD1 matching over 10 bases. The sequence was obtained from an older woman with COVID-19, enrolled during active disease. The CDR3 region is CASSSPGQGKQPQHF. The CDR3 bases are TGTGCCAGCAGTTCCCCGGGACAGGGGAAGCAGCCCCAGCATTTT.